These T cell receptor beta chains were read from a single sample in a study of T cell responses to AZD1222 COVID-19 vaccine. The protocol was immunoSEQ multiplex PCR, while the TCRdb copy is restricted to in-frame clones and leaves out a portion. The repertoire includes 80,000 to 90,000 clones, roughly nine tenths of them detected once, and about 5% sits in the top ten. The specimen was peripheral blood, collected 28 days after the second AZD1222 dose. Receptors originate from an adult who received the AZD1222 COVID-19 vaccine. CDR3s include the opening cysteine and the closing phenylalanine or tryptophan. The D gene is left open where the match is weak. Only part of the rows carry a size: once, few, many, or a class if the clone is expanded.

NA,TRBV10-2,TRBD1,TRBJ1-1,TGCGCCAGCAGACCCGGGACAGGGAGGAGCACTGAAGCTTTCTTT,CASRPGTGRSTEAFF
NA,TRBV9,NA,TRBJ1-3,TGTGCCAGCAGCGACACAGGGTCAACTGGAAACACCATATATTTT,CASSDTGSTGNTIYF
NA,TRBV5-6,TRBD1,TRBJ1-5,TGTGCCAGCAGCTCCCAAAGACAGGGAAGAGGCAATCAGCCCCAGCATTTT,CASSSQRQGRGNQPQHF
NA,TRBV25-1,NA,TRBJ2-5,TGTGCCAGCAGTGAATGGGAGACCCAGTACTTC,CASSEWETQYF
NA,TRBV24-1,NA,TRBJ2-1,TGTGCCACCAGTGATTTGGAGGGCTATGAGCAGTTCTTC,CATSDLEGYEQFF
NA,TRBV4-1,NA,TRBJ2-7,TGCGCCAGCAGCCAAGGGGCGGAGGGCTTAATATTCTACGAGCAGTACTTC,CASSQGAEGLIFYEQYF
few,TRBV4-2,NA,TRBJ1-4,TGTGCCAGCAGCCAAGATAGTCAGTTTGCAACTAATGAAAAACTGTTTTTT,CASSQDSQFATNEKLFF
NA,TRBV10-3,NA,TRBJ1-1,TGTGCCATCAGTGGGTTGGGGGGCACTGAAGCTTTCTTT,CAISGLGGTEAFF
NA,TRBV21-1,NA,TRBJ1-2,TGTGCCAGCAGCGCTGGAGCCGGGACAAACCTCAACTATGGCTACACCTTC,CASSAGAGTNLNYGYTF
NA,TRBV7-2,NA,TRBJ1-3,TGTGCCAGCAGCTTGGGCAGGGGTGGAGGAAACACCATATATTTT,CASSLGRGGGNTIYF
NA,TRBV19,NA,TRBJ1-5,TGTGCCAGTAGTACAGATAGCAATCAGCCCCAGCATTTT,CASSTDSNQPQHF
NA,TRBV28,NA,TRBJ1-1,TGTGCCAGCAGCATCCGAGGCTCGAACACTGAAGCTTTCTTT,CASSIRGSNTEAFF
NA,TRBV15,NA,TRBJ2-7,TGTGCCACCAGCAGTTTACGGGGGAACTACGAGCAGTACTTC,CATSSLRGNYEQYF
once,TRBV6-2/TRBV6-3,NA,TRBJ1-5,TGTGCCAGCAGTTACTCCGATATTGGGAGCTATAGCAATCAGCCCCAGCATTTT,CASSYSDIGSYSNQPQHF
NA,TRBV5-8,NA,TRBJ1-2,TGTGCCAGCAGCTATGCCAGGTTGGGGGCTCATGGCTACACCTTC,CASSYARLGAHGYTF
NA,TRBV15,NA,TRBJ2-5,TGTGCCACCAGCCCCGGCCGGACCCACCAAGAGACCCAGTACTTC,CATSPGRTHQETQYF
NA,TRBV2,NA,TRBJ2-3,TGTGCCAGCAGTGTCGGCTCAGATACGCAGTATTTT,CASSVGSDTQYF
NA,TRBV7-2,NA,TRBJ1-1,TGTGCCAGCAGCTCCGGTCCGCCAGGCAACACTGAAGCTTTCTTT,CASSSGPPGNTEAFF
NA,TRBV30,TRBD1,TRBJ1-2,TGTGCCTGGAGTGGGGGACAGGGTGGCTATGGCTACACCTTC,CAWSGGQGGYGYTF
NA,TRBV5-4,NA,TRBJ1-1,TGTGCCAGCAGCCCCGGAGGGGTTGTAGATAACACTGAAGCTTTCTTT,CASSPGGVVDNTEAFF
NA,TRBV4-3,TRBD2,TRBJ2-1,TGCGCCAGCAGCCAAGATGAGGCTAGCGGGCTTTACAATGAGCAGTTCTTC,CASSQDEASGLYNEQFF
NA,TRBV7-9,NA,TRBJ1-1,TGTGCCAGCAGCTTAGCGGGGCTTGGCACTGAAGCTTTCTTT,CASSLAGLGTEAFF
NA,TRBV9,NA,TRBJ2-7,TGTGCCAGCAGCGTAGGGGGTATGGGGACCGAGCAGTACTTC,CASSVGGMGTEQYF
NA,TRBV27,NA,TRBJ1-5,TGTGCCAGCAGTTGGGAGTATGGTCAGCCCCAGCATTTT,CASSWEYGQPQHF
NA,TRBV20-1,NA,TRBJ1-4,TGCAGTGCTAGTATGGGGGGGGCTAATGAAAAACTGTTTTTT,CSASMGGANEKLFF
once,TRBV5-1,NA,TRBJ1-1,TGCGCCAGCAGCTTGGTTCAGGAGGCCACTGAAGCTTTCTTT,CASSLVQEATEAFF
NA,TRBV3-1/TRBV3-2,NA,TRBJ1-2,TGTGCCAGCAGCCAAGAAAGGGGGACTGGTGGGTATGGCTACACCTTC,CASSQERGTGGYGYTF
NA,TRBV11-3,NA,TRBJ1-6,TGTGCCAGCAGCTTAGAAGGTACGAATAGCTCCTATAATTCACCCCTCCACTTT,CASSLEGTNSSYNSPLHF
few,TRBV4-1,NA,TRBJ1-1,TGCGCCAGCAGCCAAGGGGTCATTCCGGGAATTGGGACTGAAGCTTTCTTT,CASSQGVIPGIGTEAFF
NA,TRBV5-5,TRBD1,TRBJ1-6,TGTGCCAGCAGGCCGACAGGGGCCGGGAGCTCCTATAATTCACCCCTCCACTTT,CASRPTGAGSSYNSPLHF
NA,TRBV3-1/TRBV3-2,NA,TRBJ1-3,TGTGCCAGCACCTCAGGGAGCTCTGGAAACACCATATATTTT,CASTSGSSGNTIYF
once,TRBV6-1,TRBD1,TRBJ1-5,TGTGCCAGCAGTGAACTTCGGACAGGGAGGGCATCCTTTAGCAATCAGCCCCAGCATTTT,CASSELRTGRASFSNQPQHF
once,TRBV6-5,NA,TRBJ2-7,TGTGCCAGCAGACAGGGCTACGAGCAGTACTTC,CASRQGYEQYF
NA,TRBV5-4,TRBD1,TRBJ1-2,TGTGCCAGCAGCGTGGGGACAGGGGCCTATGGCTACACCTTC,CASSVGTGAYGYTF
NA,TRBV28,NA,TRBJ2-3,TGTGCCAGCAGTTTCACAGGGTCCGGCGCGGATACGCAGTATTTT,CASSFTGSGADTQYF
NA,TRBV5-1,NA,TRBJ1-4,TGCGCCAGCAGCTTGGGCTGGGAGGGCGAAAAACTGTTTTTT,CASSLGWEGEKLFF
NA,TRBV6-2/TRBV6-3,NA,TRBJ2-6,TGTGCCAGCAGTTACCGCGGACTTGGGGCCAACGTCCTGACTTTC,CASSYRGLGANVLTF
NA,TRBV7-2,TRBD1,TRBJ1-2,TGTGCCAGCAGCCGGGGACAGAACTATGGCTACACCTTC,CASSRGQNYGYTF
NA,TRBV5-1,NA,TRBJ2-1,TGCGCCAGCAGCTTAGGTAGTAATGAGCAGTTCTTC,CASSLGSNEQFF
NA,TRBV9,TRBD1,TRBJ1-6,TGTGCCAGCAGCGAGGGGGGGACAGGGCATTCACCCCTCCACTTT,CASSEGGTGHSPLHF
NA,TRBV2,TRBD1,TRBJ1-4,TGTGCCAGCATGGACAGGGCAACTAATGAAAAACTGTTTTTT,CASMDRATNEKLFF
NA,TRBV6-5,NA,TRBJ1-1,TGTGCCACTTCCCGGGTCCTGAACACTGAAGCTTTCTTT,CATSRVLNTEAFF
few,TRBV4-1,NA,TRBJ2-1,TGCGCCAGCAACCAAGATGCCGGGAGCTCCTACAATGAGCAGTTCTTC,CASNQDAGSSYNEQFF
NA,TRBV2,NA,TRBJ2-5,TGTGCCAGCAAAGGAAACCAAGAGACCCAGTACTTC,CASKGNQETQYF
NA,TRBV6-1,NA,TRBJ1-2,TGTGCCAGCACCCCAGCCAACTATGGCTACACCTTC,CASTPANYGYTF
few,TRBV2,NA,TRBJ1-1,TGTGCCAGCAGTCCGGGATTTTTGGGTACTGAAGCTTTCTTT,CASSPGFLGTEAFF